Described below is a single TCR beta chain sequence and its context. The antigen is unknown. These data come from a study of shared clonotypes between healthy human individuals. Study results and limitations: About 5% of naive CD4 clonotypes were shared across several donors.

Trimming left V 4 bases short and J 7 bases short, with 13 bases between. CDR3 length equals 14 residues. In germline, CDR1 is MDHEN, CDR2 SYDVKM. Sequencing used immunoSEQ multiplex PCR; TCRdb keeps in-frame clones, though not all of them. The sample lists under 600,000 clones, around 97% seen once, with around 0.06% in the top ten. Source material: naive CD4+ T cells sorted from blood. The subset here: CD45RA+ positively selected. This TCR came from a woman in her 30s in good health. The chain employs TRBV28 and TRBJ1-4; maybe TRBD1 (6 bases). CDR3 sequence reads: CASSSATGGEKLFF. In nucleotides, the CDR3 is TGTGCCAGCAGTTCCGCGACAGGTGGTGAAAAACTGTTTTTT.